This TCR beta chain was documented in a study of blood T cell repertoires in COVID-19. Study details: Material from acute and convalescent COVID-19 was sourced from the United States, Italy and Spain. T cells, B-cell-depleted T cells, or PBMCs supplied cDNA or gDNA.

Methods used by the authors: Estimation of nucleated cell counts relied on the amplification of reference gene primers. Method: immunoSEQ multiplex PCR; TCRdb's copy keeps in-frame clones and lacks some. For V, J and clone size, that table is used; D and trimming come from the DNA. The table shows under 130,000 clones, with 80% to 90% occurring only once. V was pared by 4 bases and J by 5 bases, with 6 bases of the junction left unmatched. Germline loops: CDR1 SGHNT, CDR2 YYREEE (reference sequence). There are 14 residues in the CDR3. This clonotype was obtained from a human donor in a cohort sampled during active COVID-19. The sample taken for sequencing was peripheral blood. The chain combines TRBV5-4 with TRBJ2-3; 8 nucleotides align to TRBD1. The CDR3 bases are TGTGCCAGCAGCCAGGACAGGGTAGGAGATACGCAGTATTTT. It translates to CASSQDRVGDTQYF.